This T cell receptor beta chain derives from a study of T cell repertoires in cytomegalovirus infection. Whole-study context: Public TCR beta signatures marked donors with CMV infection and the matching HLA. Study-wide points: HLA-C-restricted CMV clonotypes gave the most frequent clonotype in two of eight donors. Cumulative public TCR beta family frequency identified CMV carriers with the relevant HLA.

The CDR3 runs 14 residues. V dropped 3 bases and J dropped 7; count of bases not matched to a gene: 7. Per germline, CDR1 KGHSH and CDR2 LQKENI. TCRdb re-called the reads with MiXCR, one entry per CDR3 protein. The sample contains approximately 400,000 distinct CDR3 sequences, approximately 32% of which appear only once. About this clonotype itself: The antigen remains unidentified.

The V and J genes are TRBV18 and TRBJ2-7, with 9 bases identical to TRBD2. Sample: PBMCs. The sequence derives from a human donor in good health (CMV status not recorded). Some clones in this sample may be carry-over from other donors' samples. The CDR3: CASSPSGGFGEQYF. The DNA of the CDR3 is TGTGCCAGCTCACCCAGCGGGGGGTTCGGGGAGCAGTACTTC.